The rows below give T cell receptor beta chains drawn from one sample of a study of Ad26.COV2.S vaccination and SARS-CoV-2 variants. This table comes from immunoSEQ multiplex PCR, and its TCRdb copy is limited to in-frame clones, with some not included. The data hold about 350,000 clones, with more than 85% observed a single time. The sequencing here drew on peripheral blood, taken in a trial of Ad26.COV2.S vaccine versus placebo. All receptors come from a person between 18 and 65 years old who received the Ad26.COV2.S COVID-19 vaccine or a placebo. CDR3s include the opening cysteine and the closing phenylalanine or tryptophan. Fields, in order: CDR3 length, J gene, V gene, D gene, clone size, CDR3 DNA, CDR3 protein. A D gene is named only where the DNA matches it firmly. Only some rows state a clone size, as once, few, many or a class for expanded clones.

14 | TRBJ2-7 | TRBV18 | TRBD1 | - | TGTGCCAGCTCACCAAGGGACAGGTCCTACGAGCAGTACTTC | CASSPRDRSYEQYF
15 | TRBJ1-2 | TRBV25-1 | TRBD1 | - | TGTGCCAGCAGTTCCTCCTTGACAGGGTACTATGGCTACACCTTC | CASSSSLTGYYGYTF
15 | TRBJ2-3 | TRBV24-1 | - | - | TGTGCCACCAGTGACCAGAGGAAAGGCACAGATACGCAGTATTTT | CATSDQRKGTDTQYF
14 | TRBJ1-3 | TRBV9 | - | - | TGTGCCAGCAGCGTAGAAGGGGTTGGAAACACCATATATTTT | CASSVEGVGNTIYF
16 | TRBJ2-3 | TRBV5-1 | - | - | TGCGCCAGCAGCTTGCTACTAGCATCCGGCACAGATACGCAGTATTTT | CASSLLLASGTDTQYF
15 | TRBJ2-2 | TRBV9 | - | - | TGTGCCAGCAGCGACCCGGGGGGCCTAACCGGGGAGCTGTTTTTT | CASSDPGGLTGELFF
13 | TRBJ1-1 | TRBV29-1 | - | many | TGCACCACTAGAGACGGAATGAACACTGAAGCTTTCTTT | CTTRDGMNTEAFF
14 | TRBJ1-5 | TRBV27 | - | few | TGTGCCAGCAGTTTATCAGGGATTAATCAGCCCCAGCATTTT | CASSLSGINQPQHF
19 | TRBJ2-7 | TRBV21-1 | - | - | TGTGCCAGCAGCAAAGGGGGGGGCAAGGCTGGGACTAGCGGCTACGAGCAGTACTTC | CASSKGGGKAGTSGYEQYF
13 | TRBJ2-5 | TRBV5-1 | - | - | TGCGCCAGCAGGTATCAGCCCCAAGAGACCCAGTACTTC | CASRYQPQETQYF
18 | TRBJ2-5 | TRBV4-3 | TRBD2 | once | TGCGCCAGCAGCCAAGATCTTAGCGGGGGGGAATACCAAGAGACCCAGTACTTC | CASSQDLSGGEYQETQYF
17 | TRBJ2-6 | TRBV9 | - | - | TGTGCCAGCAGCGCCGCTCCCCAGGGCTCTGGGGCCAACGTCCTGACTTTC | CASSAAPQGSGANVLTF
15 | TRBJ1-6 | TRBV7-8 | - | - | TGTGCCAGCAGCCACTACGGAGGGACTAATTCACCCCTCCACTTT | CASSHYGGTNSPLHF
17 | TRBJ2-1 | TRBV5-4 | TRBD2 | - | TGTGCCAGCAGCTGGGGACTAGCGGGAGTAAAGTACAATGAGCAGTTCTTC | CASSWGLAGVKYNEQFF
15 | TRBJ1-1 | TRBV4-3 | - | few | TGCGCCAGCAGCCAAGATCGGGCATTGAACACTGAAGCTTTCTTT | CASSQDRALNTEAFF
14 | TRBJ2-7 | TRBV27 | TRBD2 | - | TGTGCCAGCAGTTTAGGGCTAGCGGGAGACGAGCAGTACTTC | CASSLGLAGDEQYF
15 | TRBJ1-2 | TRBV7-9 | - | - | TGTGCCAGCAGCTTAGTTGGGACTTCAAACTATGGCTACACCTTC | CASSLVGTSNYGYTF
13 | TRBJ2-7 | TRBV7-9 | - | few | TGTGCCAGCAGCTTCGGCAGGGGTGGCGAGCAGTACTTC | CASSFGRGGEQYF
16 | TRBJ2-1 | TRBV11-2 | - | - | TGTGCCAGCAGCTCCCCCTGGGCAGGGTACCGCAATGAGCAGTTCTTC | CASSSPWAGYRNEQFF
12 | TRBJ2-2 | TRBV11-3 | - | - | TGTGCCAGCAGCTTTAGCACCGGGGAGCTGTTTTTT | CASSFSTGELFF
15 | TRBJ1-5 | TRBV19 | TRBD1 | once | TGTGCCAGTAGCAAGACAGGGGATCGGAATCAGCCCCAGCATTTT | CASSKTGDRNQPQHF
12 | TRBJ2-5 | TRBV7-9 | - | - | TGTGCCAGCAGCCCGGGCCGAGAGACCCAGTACTTC | CASSPGRETQYF
19 | TRBJ2-7 | TRBV6-1 | - | - | TGTGCCAGCAGTGAAGTAGGGCCAAATAAATTTGGGGGCTACTACGAGCAGTACTTC | CASSEVGPNKFGGYYEQYF
16 | TRBJ2-1 | TRBV4-2 | TRBD1 | - | TGTGCCAGCAGCCGAGGGCAGGGGGCCTTCTACAATGAGCAGTTCTTC | CASSRGQGAFYNEQFF
17 | TRBJ2-2 | TRBV11-2 | TRBD2 | - | TGTGCCAGCAGCTTTCTTTCAGCGGGGGACTCCACCGGGGAGCTGTTTTTT | CASSFLSAGDSTGELFF
14 | TRBJ2-5 | TRBV5-1 | TRBD2 | - | TGCGCCAGCAGTATGGGAGGGCCGGCAGAGACCCAGTACTTC | CASSMGGPAETQYF
16 | TRBJ1-4 | TRBV19 | - | - | TGTGCCAGTAGTGAAAGACAGCCTGCAACTAATGAAAAACTGTTTTTT | CASSERQPATNEKLFF
14 | TRBJ2-7 | TRBV7-9 | - | few | TGTGCCAGCAGCTCATCCGGGTCGATGTACGAGCAGTACTTC | CASSSSGSMYEQYF
17 | TRBJ2-1 | TRBV9 | - | - | TGTGCCAGCAGCCCCCGCGGCGGGGTAAGCTCCTACAATGAGCAGTTCTTC | CASSPRGGVSSYNEQFF
14 | TRBJ2-7 | TRBV2 | - | - | TGTGCCAGCGTTTCGACGGCGGCCTCCTACGAGCAGTACTTC | CASVSTAASYEQYF
14 | TRBJ1-4 | TRBV7-9 | - | once | TGTGCCAGCGGCAGGCCCCCAACTAATGAAAAACTGTTTTTT | CASGRPPTNEKLFF
19 | TRBJ2-5 | TRBV24-1 | - | - | TGTGCCACCAGTGACCCCCACCCGGTTAAGGCTCCACACCAAGAGACCCAGTACTTC | CATSDPHPVKAPHQETQYF
14 | TRBJ2-1 | TRBV6-5 | TRBD1 | - | TGTGCCAGCAGCCACGACAGGGTAAACAATGAGCAGTTCTTC | CASSHDRVNNEQFF
14 | TRBJ2-7 | TRBV2 | TRBD2 | - | TGTGCCAGCAGCGGGACTAGCGGGAGAAACGAGCAGTACTTC | CASSGTSGRNEQYF
10 | TRBJ2-7 | TRBV6-5 | - | - | TGTGCCAGCAACGGCGGGGAGCAGTACTTC | CASNGGEQYF
14 | TRBJ1-1 | TRBV9 | - | - | TGTGCCAGCAGCGTAGAGGAGACGGGAACTGAAGCTTTCTTT | CASSVEETGTEAFF
18 | TRBJ1-2 | TRBV19 | - | - | TGTGCCAGTAGTATAAGAGTAGGAGGAAGGTTACCCAGCTATGGCTACACCTTC | CASSIRVGGRLPSYGYTF
15 | TRBJ1-5 | TRBV19 | - | - | TGTGCCAGTAGTTCAGGGGCGTCGGGCAATCAGCCCCAGCATTTT | CASSSGASGNQPQHF
18 | TRBJ1-5 | TRBV6-2/TRBV6-3 | - | - | TGTGCCAGCAGTTACTCGAAGGTGGTGCGGGGGTTGAATCAGCCCCAGCATTTT | CASSYSKVVRGLNQPQHF
19 | TRBJ2-1 | TRBV5-1 | TRBD2 | - | TGCGCCAGCAGCTTGGCCGCCCTAGCGGGGCCTTTGGGAAACAATGAGCAGTTCTTC | CASSLAALAGPLGNNEQFF
15 | TRBJ2-2 | TRBV10-3 | TRBD1 | - | TGTGCCATCAGTAGCGACAGGGGGCCTAACGGGGAGCTGTTTTTT | CAISSDRGPNGELFF
13 | TRBJ1-5 | TRBV19 | - | once | TGTGCCAGTAGTATCACACGGAATCAGCCCCAGCATTTT | CASSITRNQPQHF
15 | TRBJ2-2 | TRBV11-2 | - | - | TGTGCCAGCAGCTTAGAGCGCTTCAACACCGGGGAGCTGTTTTTT | CASSLERFNTGELFF
14 | TRBJ2-2 | TRBV19 | - | - | TGTGCCAGTAGTATTTCTCACGGCACCGGGGAGCTGTTTTTT | CASSISHGTGELFF
15 | TRBJ1-2 | TRBV5-1 | - | - | TGCGCCAGCAGCTTGGCCGATGCTACATCATATGGCTACACCTTC | CASSLADATSYGYTF
13 | TRBJ2-7 | TRBV24-1 | TRBD1 | - | TGTGCCACCAGTGATACCAGGGGGCGCGGGCAGTACTTC | CATSDTRGRGQYF
16 | TRBJ2-1 | TRBV27 | TRBD2 | - | TGTGCCAGCAGTTTATTCCTAGCGGGAGAGATTAATGAGCAGTTCTTC | CASSLFLAGEINEQFF
13 | TRBJ2-7 | TRBV4-1 | - | - | TGCGCCAGCAGCCACTCGCTTGGCTACGAGCAGTACTTC | CASSHSLGYEQYF